One T cell receptor (beta chain) is described in this entry. These data belong to a study of shared T cell receptors in the human thymus. This CDR3 is 18 amino acids long. The ends were cut back, 0 bases at V and 0 bases at J, with 17 bases in the middle. The germline gives CDR1 LGHNA, CDR2 YNFKEQ. This table comes from immunoSEQ multiplex PCR, and its TCRdb copy is limited to in-frame clones, with some not included. Seen here are roughly 500,000 clones, 75% to 80% observed once, and the top ten hold more than 0.01%. This same sample was also part of a study on human thymus T cells. That source notes: Samples came from healthy Finnish infants during open corrective cardiac surgery. Resected material from corrective heart surgery provided the thymus tissue analysed. Across thymic and blood repertoires, the usage of V and J genes appeared to be biased. Related research examined unrelated individuals and reported that their thymic repertoires overlapped highly.

The sequence came from a boy in the first two years of life with a congenital heart defect. The rearrangement links TRBV4-2 to TRBJ1-2; possibly TRBD1 for D (6 bases). The sample consisted of thymocytes. The CDR3 protein is CASSQDSGGAFSNYGYTF. The CDR3 coding sequence is TGTGCCAGCAGCCAAGATTCGGGGGGCGCCTTTTCTAACTATGGCTACACCTTC.